The clone carrying this T cell receptor (beta chain) was counted many times. Its specificity is unknown. This specimen belongs to a study of T cells in Graves' hyperthyroidism and ophthalmopathy. The V and J ends lost 6 bases and 6 bases respectively, with 15 bases between them. Per the germline V gene, CDR1 is DFQATT and CDR2 is SNEGSKA (reference sequence). The CDR3 extends over 12 amino acids. RNA transcripts were the template for amplifying TCR beta CDR3 regions. During a first-round RT-PCR of the TCR CDR3, the HTBI primer set was used. TCRdb passed the multiplex PCR reads through MiXCR, listing each CDR3 protein once. This table holds about 180,000 distinct CDR3 sequences, more than 15% found once. Study results and caveats: Blood held most thyroid clonotypes expanded above 0.001 frequency.

The TCR originated in a woman aged 45 to 65 with Graves' hyperthyroidism. Material for sequencing was blood. The chain couples TRBV20-1 to TRBJ2-7, with a possible D match to TRBD1 (6 bases). CDR3 bases: TGCAGTGCAAAGAACGGACAGTCCGAGCAGTACTTC. Its translation: CSAKNGQSEQYF.